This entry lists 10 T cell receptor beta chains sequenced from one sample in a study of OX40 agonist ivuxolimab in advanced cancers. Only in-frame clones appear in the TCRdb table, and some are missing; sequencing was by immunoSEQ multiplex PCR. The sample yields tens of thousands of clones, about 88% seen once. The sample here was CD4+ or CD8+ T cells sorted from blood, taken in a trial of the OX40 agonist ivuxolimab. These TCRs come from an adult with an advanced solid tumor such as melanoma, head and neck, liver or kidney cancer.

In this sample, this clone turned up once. CDR3 sequence reads: CAWSELAGGDSGANVLTF. In nucleotides, the CDR3 is TGTGCCTGGAGTGAACTAGCGGGAGGGGACTCTGGGGCCAACGTCCTGACTTTC. This chain joins TRBV30 and TRBJ2-6, with TRBD2 matching 13 bases. Germline lookup yields CDR1 GTSNPN and CDR2 SVGIG (reference sequence). The CDR3 is 18 residues long. V dropped 1 base and J dropped 0; count of bases not matched to a gene: 3.

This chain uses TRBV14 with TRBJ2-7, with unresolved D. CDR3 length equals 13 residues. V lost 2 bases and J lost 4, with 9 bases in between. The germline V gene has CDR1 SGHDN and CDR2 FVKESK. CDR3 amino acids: CASSQRSQYEQYF. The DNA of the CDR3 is TGTGCCAGCAGCCAAAGGTCGCAGTACGAGCAGTACTTC.

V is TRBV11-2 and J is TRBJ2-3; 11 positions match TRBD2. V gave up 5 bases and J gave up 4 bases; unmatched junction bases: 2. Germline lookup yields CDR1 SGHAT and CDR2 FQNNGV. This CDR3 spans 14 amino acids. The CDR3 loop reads CASSISGRADTQYF. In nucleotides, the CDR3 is TGTGCCAGCAGCATTAGCGGGAGGGCAGATACGCAGTATTTT.

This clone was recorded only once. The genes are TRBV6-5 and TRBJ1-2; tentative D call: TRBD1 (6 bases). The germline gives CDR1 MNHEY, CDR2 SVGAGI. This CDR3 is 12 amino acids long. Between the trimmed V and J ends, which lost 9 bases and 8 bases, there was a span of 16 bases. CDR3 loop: CASSRGASGYTF. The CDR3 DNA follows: TGTGCCAGTTCTCGGGGGGCGAGCGGCTACACCTTC.

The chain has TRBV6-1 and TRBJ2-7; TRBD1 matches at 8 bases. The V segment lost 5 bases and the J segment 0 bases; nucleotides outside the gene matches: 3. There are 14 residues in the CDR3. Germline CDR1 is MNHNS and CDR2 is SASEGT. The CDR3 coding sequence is TGTGCCAGCAGTTTACAGGGGGGCTCCTACGAGCAGTACTTC. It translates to CASSLQGGSYEQYF.

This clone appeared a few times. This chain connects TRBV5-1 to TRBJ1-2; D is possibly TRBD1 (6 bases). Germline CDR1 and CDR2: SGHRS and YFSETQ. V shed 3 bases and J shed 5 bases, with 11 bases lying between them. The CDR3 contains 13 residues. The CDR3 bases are TGCGCCAGCAGCTCCGGGGGCGGGTATGGCTACACCTTC. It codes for CASSSGGGYGYTF.

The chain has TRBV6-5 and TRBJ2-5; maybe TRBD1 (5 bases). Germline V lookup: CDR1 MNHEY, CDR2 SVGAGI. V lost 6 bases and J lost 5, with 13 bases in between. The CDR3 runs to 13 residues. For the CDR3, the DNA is TGTGCCAGCAGCCTGACTGGGGCGGAGACCCAGTACTTC. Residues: CASSLTGAETQYF.

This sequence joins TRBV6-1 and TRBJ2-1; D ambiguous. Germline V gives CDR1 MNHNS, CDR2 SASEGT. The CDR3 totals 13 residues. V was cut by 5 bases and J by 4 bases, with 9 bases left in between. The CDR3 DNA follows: TGTGCCAGCAGTACGGACGGGTACAATGAGCAGTTCTTC. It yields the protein CASSTDGYNEQFF.

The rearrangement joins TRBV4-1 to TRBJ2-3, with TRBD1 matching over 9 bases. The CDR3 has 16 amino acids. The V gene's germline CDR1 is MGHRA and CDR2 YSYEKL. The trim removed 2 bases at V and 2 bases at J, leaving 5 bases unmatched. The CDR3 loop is CASSQRTGDFTDTQYF. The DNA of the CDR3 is TGCGCCAGCAGCCAACGGACAGGGGACTTCACAGATACGCAGTATTTT.

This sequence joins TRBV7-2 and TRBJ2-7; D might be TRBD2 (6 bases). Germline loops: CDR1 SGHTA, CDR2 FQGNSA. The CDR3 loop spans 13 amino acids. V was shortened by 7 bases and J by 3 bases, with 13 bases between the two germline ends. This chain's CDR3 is CASMGGGSYEQYF. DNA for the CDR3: TGTGCCAGCATGGGGGGTGGAAGCTACGAGCAGTACTTC.